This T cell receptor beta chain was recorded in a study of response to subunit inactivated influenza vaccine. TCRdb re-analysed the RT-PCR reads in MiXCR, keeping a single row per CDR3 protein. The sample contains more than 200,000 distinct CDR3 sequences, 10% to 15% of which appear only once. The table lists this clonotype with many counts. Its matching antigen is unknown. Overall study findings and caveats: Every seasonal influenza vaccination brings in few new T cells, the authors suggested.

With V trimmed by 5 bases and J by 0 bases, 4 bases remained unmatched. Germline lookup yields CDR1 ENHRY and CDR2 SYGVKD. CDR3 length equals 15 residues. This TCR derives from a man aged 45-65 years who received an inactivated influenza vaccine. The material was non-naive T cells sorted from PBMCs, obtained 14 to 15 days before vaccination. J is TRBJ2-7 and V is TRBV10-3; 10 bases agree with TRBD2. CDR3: CAISPSGGLSYEQYF. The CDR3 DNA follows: TGTGCCATCAGTCCTAGCGGGGGCCTCTCCTACGAGCAGTACTTC.